The sequence of this TCR beta chain was determined in a study of T-cell memory formation after mild COVID-19. Germline CDR1 MNHEY, CDR2 SVGEGT. Between the trimmed V and J ends, which lost 8 bases and 6 bases, there was a span of 14 bases. The CDR3 has 12 residues. Via MiXCR, TCRdb re-called the 5' RACE reads, giving one row per CDR3 protein. This sample yields approximately 250,000 distinct CDR3 sequences, of which roughly 15% are seen a single time; roughly 22% belongs to the top ten. This receptor was obtained from a man between 18 and 35 years old who had mild COVID-19 (a few samples of this study predate the infection). Cell type and time point are not known. V is TRBV6-2 or TRBV6-3 and J is TRBJ2-7; D perhaps matches TRBD1 (6 bases). Sequenced: PBMCs or a T cell subset sorted from them (not recorded which). The CDR3 bases are TGTGCCAGCTCTCAGGGGTCCGGCGAGCAGTACGTC. Amino acids: CASSQGSGEQYV.